This record covers a single T cell receptor beta chain. Which antigen it targets is not known. Base-call qualities are not available, and no considerably larger clone is one nucleotide away. The data originate from a study of cytomegalovirus exposure and HLA in healthy donors (dated by TCRdb to between 2016 and 2019). Regarding the study in general: According to an earlier analysis of around 600 of the donors, about 179 million T cells yielded 117 million unique TCR beta sequences and around 280 Gb of sequence data. Approximately 310 gigabases of sequencing data and 80 million or so unique TCR sequences were included in an early release covering under 650 HLA-typed donors. Of the roughly 400 genotyped donors, less than 85% were placed in the genetic ancestry cluster associated with self-reported Caucasian donors. The study aimed to test whether signatures of past pathogen exposure could be identified by cataloging public T cell receptors. Using immunosequencing, the study profiled T cell repertoires from approximately 700 subjects and related those repertoires to cytomegalovirus serostatus. In addition to the first cohort of 666 subjects, a separate validation cohort of approximately 110 different subjects was used. To predict cytomegalovirus infection status, the study brought together high-throughput TCR immunosequencing, statistical association of individual TCRs with disease status, and machine learning. To study patterns of TCR occurrence, a later analysis re-analyzed previously published TCR beta repertoires from several hundred donors and added high-resolution HLA genotyping. Rather than drawing on any new phenotypic data, the later analysis identified candidate immune exposures from TCR beta sequences and the way those sequences occurred across donors. To decide whether each TCR beta V gene segment behaved as functional or pseudogenic, an earlier analysis of over 500 of the donors relied on high-throughput TCR beta sequencing. Alongside the repertoire data, information on donor age, sex, ethnicity and CMV serostatus was compiled. Genome-wide SNP genotypes for about 65% of the 666 donors were used in a later genetic analysis, which treated that subset as a discovery cohort. Every repertoire in the discovery cohort had been generated on one and the same sequencing platform. Both class I and class II loci were covered by HLA typing, at four-digit resolution. The number of donors typed differed by locus, with roughly 629-640 for A, B, C, DRB1 and DQB1, about 500 for DQA1, 606 for DPA1, and some 440 for DPB1. About five DR-DQ haplotypes were treated as single units for association and clustering because of strong linkage in the cohort. Among some 400 genotyped donors of the cohort, an average of around 250,000 unique TCR beta nucleotide sequences was sequenced per donor, of which roughly 18% were non-productive. What the authors observed across the whole study: In a later genetic analysis, fewer N-insertions in productive TCRs were reported among donors in an Asian-associated ancestry cluster than the approximately 670-donor mean. A few of the identified cytomegalovirus-associated TCR beta chains were confirmed in vitro to be specific for cytomegalovirus antigens. The only immune exposure information available for the cohort was CMV serostatus. It was suggested by the authors that the approach could potentially be generalized to other disease states and immunological phenotypes. Sequencing depth was assumed to be roughly uniform across donors in the presence/absence analyses, though that assumption may not hold. In a later analysis, TCR association rates were found to vary across HLA loci, with the most associated TCRs seen for DRB1 alleles and the fewest for HLA-C alleles. A further reported finding was that TCR beta sequences accurately predicted the HLA-A and HLA-B alleles for most subjects in the first cohort. In an earlier analysis of around 600 of the donors, most TCR beta V segments appeared in productive rearrangements about 90% or about 30% of the time, broadly matching IMGT annotations. In a later analysis, most CMV-associated TCR beta chains were found to appear HLA-restricted, with HLA associations seemingly driven largely by CMV exposure. An association between a missense DCLRE1C variant and V-gene and J-gene trimming of TCR beta chains was found in a later genetic analysis and replicated in an independent cohort. Most TCR sequences were observed very rarely across donors, whereas some public TCRs were present in many individuals. A cluster of highly shared sequence variants was judged likely to be a technical artifact of the sequencing pipeline. A total of 164 TCR beta chains were listed by the study as associated with cytomegalovirus. Over 15 rarely observed V segments, including chromosome 9 orphons, were excluded from the earlier analysis of approximately 500 of the donors because counts were too low. Only TCR beta chains were sequenced in this cohort, and the absence of alpha or paired-chain data limited detectable features. HLA typing was unavailable for some donors at each locus, so association tests used only the typed subset. When HLA alleles, especially DR and DQ, strongly co-occurred, TCR associations were difficult to assign to individual alleles. In a later analysis, HLA-associated TCR beta chains showed more clonal expansion and lower generation probabilities than non-associated chains that were equally common. Cytomegalovirus status was reported to be diagnosed by the classifier with high specificity and sensitivity in both the original and validation cohorts. In a later analysis, several top co-occurrence clusters were reported to appear linked to parvovirus B19, influenza, CMV and Epstein-Barr virus. Linkage disequilibrium might explain the correlated functional status among segregating V segments, but an unknown experimental factor could not be ruled out. Specific HLA alleles were associated with 15,000 to 20,000 TCR beta sequences at a false discovery rate of 0.05 in a later analysis.

The cohort consisted of 600 or so healthy bone marrow donors. All cohort members were sampled while nominally healthy, although unrecorded immune exposures were likely present. The donor was CMV seronegative and belonged to the group of 350 to 400 seronegative cohort members. A peripheral blood sample was provided by each donor, and peripheral blood mononuclear cells were used for TCR beta sequencing. Genomic DNA was extracted from the blood cell samples with the Qiagen DNeasy Blood Extraction Kit. Library prep was done by the immunoSEQ multiplex PCR assay. The multiplex PCR relied on a mix of 60 forward primers for TCR Vbeta segments and 13 reverse primers for TCR Jbeta segments. The CDR3 region of rearranged TCR beta genes was amplified from genomic DNA with a multiplex PCR assay. On the Illumina HiSeq System, the amplified TCR beta libraries were sequenced as 87-base-pair reads. From the authors' description of their analysis: A later analysis tallied around 80 million unique TCR beta chains across the 666 repertoires, and about 12 million of those chains were shared by two or more donors. Raw reads were error-corrected and collapsed into unique sequences with a nearest-neighbor algorithm that merged closely related sequences to remove PCR and sequencing errors. To assign V, D and J gene segments, CDR3 sequences were aligned to IMGT reference sequences. For a sequence to be retained, a match of at least six nucleotides was required to both a V gene segment and a J gene segment. Rearrangements were classified as productive when the CDR3 lacked stop codons and remained in frame with V and J, and all other rearrangements were classified as non-productive. Following IMGT convention, CDR3 was defined as the stretch from the second conserved V-encoded cysteine to the conserved J-encoded phenylalanine. In an earlier analysis of approximately 500 of the donors, sequences lacking an unambiguous match to a single V gene segment were excluded. An earlier analysis of approximately 590 of the donors called V segments functional above 56.7% productive rearrangements and segregating when the between-donor standard deviation exceeded 5%. To diagnose cytomegalovirus status from the catalog of TCR beta chain sequences, a statistical classification framework was built. A later analysis assigned V and J genes by comparing TCR nucleotide sequences with IMGT/GENE-DB human TR gene sequences. A later analysis assigned CDR3 sequences and most-parsimonious VDJ recombination scenarios with the TCRdist pipeline. In a later analysis, each TCR beta chain was defined by its CDR3 amino acid sequence together with its V-gene family, and reads lacking a unique V-gene family were excluded. A later analysis removed over 500 highly shared, low-generation-probability nucleotide sequences to deal with suspected cross-contamination and a sequencing artifact. In a later analysis, a clonal expansion index for each public chain was calculated from normalized within-repertoire ranks of inferred template counts. In a later analysis, generation probabilities were computed with a VDJ recombination model fitted to out-of-frame rearrangements, and the resulting probabilities were checked against IGoR. A later analysis scored TCR-TCR, TCR-HLA and TCR-CMV co-occurrence with hypergeometric tests, applying a repertoire-size bias correction to TCR pairs. A later analysis estimated false discovery rates by permuting HLA or CMV assignments 20 times. In a later analysis, co-occurring TCRs were grouped using DBSCAN, and TCRdist sequence similarity was added for clustering within HLA-allele-positive subsets. Repertoires with fewer than 30,000 or more than 120,000 public chains, plus five repertoires with anomalous nucleotide sharing, were excluded from co-occurrence clustering. The source is immuneACCESS, and TCRdb retained only in-frame sequences with V and J called. Part of the clones is not carried over; for the studies checked, unresolved V genes explain less than half of this, and the remainder is unexplained. The V and J calls and clone size are taken from that table; D and trimming were inferred from the DNA. The table for this sample lists fewer than 200,000 clones; 75% to 85% of them were counted only once. The top ten constitute roughly 0.82% of the sample.

Sequencing input: PBMCs. The origin of this receptor is a female donor in good health and CMV-seronegative.

The sequenced DNA: TGTGCCAGCAGTTTTAGCGGTGATGAGCAGTTCTTC. It codes for CASSFSGDEQFF. The chain is assembled from TRBV6-6 and TRBJ2-1; perhaps TRBD2 is the D gene, with 6 bases matching. The CDR3 covers 12 residues, taking in both the cysteine and the phenylalanine. Just the 36-base CDR3 DNA is kept, in frame starting at base 1. V loses 4 bases, J loses 8 bases, and the germline ends lie 9 bases apart. From the germline V gene (reference sequence), CDR1 is MNHNY and CDR2 is SVGAGI.